Listed here are 31 T cell receptor beta chains from one sample, sequenced in a study of blood T cell repertoires in COVID-19 (TCRdb year 2020). To prepare the library, the immunoSEQ multiplex PCR assay was applied. This is the immuneACCESS table as TCRdb keeps it, with only in-frame sequences that have V and J called. A part of the clones is gone; compared with another copy, unresolved V genes explain less than half, and the rest is unexplained. The sample contains some 160,000 clones, more than 75% of them found a single time. The biggest ten clones account for roughly 2% of the sample. Sequenced sample: peripheral blood. The receptors were gathered from a man aged 50-60 years who had recovered from COVID-19.

The J gene is TRBJ1-5, the V gene TRBV5-1; perhaps TRBD1 as D (5 bases). The germline V gene has CDR1 SGHRS and CDR2 YFSETQ. Trimming took 0 bases from V and 4 from J, leaving 11 bases between them. This CDR3 spans 15 amino acids. The CDR3 DNA reads TGCGCCAGCAGCTTGGCCCCGGGGGGGAATCAGCCCCAGCATTTT. This translates into CASSLAPGGNQPQHF.

This chain connects TRBV19 to TRBJ2-5; D might be TRBD2 (5 bases). This CDR3 region has 14 residues. Trimming cost V 4 bases and J 1 base, with 10 bases left between them. Germline-derived CDR1 and CDR2 are LNHDA and SQIVND (reference sequence). CDR3 region: CASSRERGQETQYF. The CDR3 nucleotides read TGTGCCAGTAGTAGGGAGAGAGGCCAAGAGACCCAGTACTTC.

The rearrangement joins TRBV9 to TRBJ1-4; 7 bases align to TRBD1. CDR1 is SGDLS, CDR2 YYNGEE, per germline. The CDR3 is 15 amino acids. Trimming cost V 5 bases and J 1 base; bases outside gene matches: 5. The CDR3 sequence is CASSDDRETNEKLFF. The CDR3 DNA is TGTGCCAGCAGTGATGACAGGGAAACTAATGAAAAACTGTTTTTT.

The V and J genes are TRBV19 and TRBJ2-7; 11 positions match TRBD1. This CDR3 region has 17 residues. V was pared by 4 bases and J by 3 bases, with 11 bases of the junction left unmatched. The germline CDR1 and CDR2 sequences are LNHDA and SQIVND (reference sequence). In DNA form, the CDR3 reads TGTGCCAGTAGTAGGGGACAGGGGGGGCTTGTCTACTACGAGCAGTACTTC. Its translation: CASSRGQGGLVYYEQYF.

This clone appeared a single time. The V and J genes are TRBV6-5 and TRBJ1-1, with a possible D match to TRBD1 (6 bases). This CDR3 has 14 residues. Trimming pared 2 bases from V and 3 bases from J, leaving 10 bases between. CDR1 and CDR2 (germline): MNHEY, SVGAGI. The CDR3 DNA reads TGTGCCAGCAGTTACCTGGGGGCCGACACTGAAGCTTTCTTT. Protein sequence: CASSYLGADTEAFF.

The V and J genes are TRBV27 and TRBJ2-1, with 7 nucleotides matching TRBD1. The ends lost 3 bases at V and 5 bases at J; junction bases unmatched: 10. The CDR3 consists of 16 residues. Looked up from germline, CDR1 is MNHEY and CDR2 is SMNVEV (reference sequence). As DNA, the CDR3 is TGTGCCAGCAGTTTCGTATACACAGGGGACGACAATGAGCAGTTCTTC. It codes for CASSFVYTGDDNEQFF.

This chain joins TRBV7-8 and TRBJ2-2, with 8 bases lining up with TRBD1. J gave up 4 bases and V 1 base, and 5 bases lay outside the gene matches. Germline CDR1 reads SGHVS; CDR2 reads FQNEAQ. The CDR3 totals 16 residues. The CDR3 is CASSLGWTGSTGELFF. CDR3 nucleotides: TGTGCCAGCAGCTTAGGATGGACAGGGAGCACCGGGGAGCTGTTTTTT.

The rearrangement links TRBV28 to TRBJ2-4; a weak D match, TRBD1 (6 bases). CDR1 and CDR2 from the germline V gene are MDHEN and SYDVKM. This CDR3 region has 15 residues. Trimming removed 4 bases at V and 4 bases at J, with 14 bases between. The CDR3 reads CASSSHREVKNIQYF. CDR3 nucleotide sequence: TGTGCCAGCAGTTCCCACAGGGAAGTTAAAAACATTCAGTACTTC.

This clone was seen once. The chain recombines TRBV19 with TRBJ1-4; TRBD1 agrees at 7 bases. The CDR3 has 16 residues. Germline values: CDR1 LNHDA, CDR2 SQIVND (reference sequence). The V gene end was trimmed by 5 bases and the J gene end by 5 bases; junction bases not matched to a gene: 11. The CDR3 here is CASSPTRGTVNEKLFF. The CDR3 nucleotides are TGTGCCAGTAGTCCTACCAGAGGGACAGTAAATGAAAAACTGTTTTTT.

This chain connects TRBV19 to TRBJ2-5; tentative D call: TRBD2 (5 bases). This CDR3 has 11 residues. The germline V gene has CDR1 LNHDA and CDR2 SQIVND (reference sequence). V was trimmed by 6 bases and J by 4 bases, leaving 6 bases between them. The CDR3 reads CASRLAETQYF. CDR3 nucleotide sequence: TGTGCCAGTAGGCTAGCAGAGACCCAGTACTTC.

This clone showed up just once. The genes are TRBV9 and TRBJ2-5, with D uncertain. Germline V gene data show CDR1 as SGDLS and CDR2 as YYNGEE. V was clipped by 4 bases and J by 2 bases, with 30 bases between them. The CDR3 is 20 amino acids. CDR3: CASSFNPIPRSNFLQETQYF. In nucleotides, the CDR3 is TGTGCCAGCAGCTTCAACCCTATCCCTCGAAGCAACTTTTTGCAAGAGACCCAGTACTTC.

The rearrangement links TRBV5-1 to TRBJ2-1, with 9 positions matching TRBD2. The CDR3 is 18 residues long. The J segment lost 4 bases and the V segment lost 0 bases, leaving 11 bases of the junction unmatched. Germline loops: CDR1 SGHRS, CDR2 YFSETQ. CDR3 nucleotide sequence: TGCGCCAGCAGCTTGGCCGGGATAGCGGGAGCGTTTTACAATGAGCAGTTCTTC. Amino acid sequence: CASSLAGIAGAFYNEQFF.

This chain links TRBV10-1 with TRBJ2-3; 9 bases agree with TRBD2. This CDR3 is built from 16 residues. The germline gives CDR1 WNHNN, CDR2 SYGVQD (reference sequence). V trimming: 0 bases; J trimming: 5 bases; junction bases outside the gene matches: 6. CDR3 residues: CASSESGGGAIDTQYF. Written as DNA, the CDR3 is TGCGCCAGCAGTGAGTCTGGCGGGGGGGCAATAGATACGCAGTATTTT.

The chain recombines TRBV4-2 with TRBJ1-3; 7 bases are shared with TRBD1. V was clipped by 0 bases and J by 3 bases; unmatched bases: 8. Germline loops: CDR1 LGHNA, CDR2 YNFKEQ. This CDR3 spans 17 amino acids. The CDR3 spells CASSQDPRGMSGNTIYF. The CDR3 nucleotides read TGTGCCAGCAGCCAAGACCCCAGGGGGATGAGTGGAAACACCATATATTTT.

The genes are TRBV12-3 or TRBV12-4 and TRBJ2-2; the D gene is possibly TRBD1 (5 bases). V lost 11 bases and J lost 0, with 7 bases in between. The CDR3 extends over 12 amino acids. The CDR3 sequence: CAYRPNTGELFF. CDR3 coding DNA: TGTGCCTACAGGCCGAACACCGGGGAGCTGTTTTTT.

The rearrangement joins TRBV3-1 (or the pseudogene TRBV3-2) to TRBJ2-2; D might be TRBD1 (6 bases). The germline gives CDR1 LGHDT, CDR2 YNNKEL (reference sequence). The CDR3 is 17 amino acids. The V end was cut by 4 bases, the J end by 0 bases, with 15 bases between. CDR3 sequence reads: CASSLYRARTNTGELFF. The CDR3 DNA reads TGTGCCAGCAGCCTCTACAGGGCACGGACGAACACCGGGGAGCTGTTTTTT.

This chain connects TRBV6-2 or TRBV6-3 to TRBJ1-5; D may be TRBD1 (6 bases). Between the trimmed V and J ends, which lost 2 bases and 0 bases, there was a span of 17 bases. Germline-derived CDR1 and CDR2 are MNHEY and SVGEGT. The CDR3 loop spans 18 amino acids. CDR3 in DNA: TGTGCCAGCAGTTACCGAGAACAGGGCTTACTTAGCAATCAGCCCCAGCATTTT. Its protein product is CASSYREQGLLSNQPQHF.

The chain employs TRBV24-1 and TRBJ1-1, with no clear D. The CDR3 is 13 amino acids. V lost 3 bases and J lost 5, with 9 bases in between. The V gene's germline CDR1 is KGHDR and CDR2 SFDVKD. CDR3 coding DNA: TGTGCCACCAGTGATGAACGGGAGACTGAAGCTTTCTTT. Encoded protein: CATSDERETEAFF.

This clone has just one count. The chain links TRBV5-1 to TRBJ2-1; D not resolved. Germline loops: CDR1 SGHRS, CDR2 YFSETQ. CDR3 length equals 12 residues. V dropped 4 bases and J dropped 7 bases, with 9 bases sitting between them. The CDR3 DNA is TGCGCCAGCAGCCATCCTAGGAATGAGCAGTTCTTC. Translating it yields CASSHPRNEQFF.

The DNA of the CDR3 is TGTGCCAGCAGGAACAGGGACACCGGGGAGCTGTTTTTT. Amino acids: CASRNRDTGELFF. J is TRBJ2-2 and V is TRBV6-6; possibly TRBD1 for D (6 bases). The ends were cut back, 6 bases at V and 3 bases at J, with 8 bases in the middle. In germline, CDR1 is MNHNY, CDR2 SVGAGI (reference sequence). The CDR3 sequence is 13 residues long.

The chain recombines TRBV27 with TRBJ2-3, with 10 bases fitting TRBD2. CDR3 length equals 18 residues. CDR1 and CDR2 (germline): MNHEY, SMNVEV (reference sequence). After removal of 3 bases from V and 8 bases from J, the junction contained 17 bases not matched to a gene. The CDR3 DNA is TGTGCCAGCAGTTTCCTCTCTAGCGGGAGTGTTCTTCGGGGTACGCAGTATTTT. This gives the protein CASSFLSSGSVLRGTQYF.

The chain joins TRBV5-4 to TRBJ1-1, with 7 bases aligning to TRBD1. The CDR3 consists of 16 residues. CDR1 and CDR2 from the germline V gene are SGHNT and YYREEE (reference sequence). Trimming took 4 bases from V and 0 from J; bases not matched to a gene: 9. The CDR3 loop is CASSDRDSRMNTEAFF. Written as DNA, the CDR3 is TGTGCCAGCAGCGATCGGGACAGCCGCATGAACACTGAAGCTTTCTTT.

The chain couples TRBV14 to TRBJ1-1, with D unclear. The V end was cut by 3 bases, the J end by 1 base, with 12 bases between. The CDR3 runs 15 residues. CDR1 and CDR2 from the germline V gene are SGHDN and FVKESK. For the CDR3, the DNA is TGTGCCAGCAGCCACGCTGTCCAAGCGAACACTGAAGCTTTCTTT. Its translation: CASSHAVQANTEAFF. Full variable domain (remainder filled in from reference TRBV14 and TRBJ1-1): EAGVTQFPSHSVIEKGQTVTLRCDPISGHDNLYWYRRVMGKEIKFLLHFVKESKQDESGMPNNRFLAERTGGTYSTLKVQPAELEDSGVYFCASSHAVQANTEAFFGQGTRLTVV.

This chain uses TRBV28 with TRBJ1-2, with 7 positions matching TRBD1. The trim removed 5 bases at V and 4 bases at J, leaving 10 bases unmatched. The germline CDR1 and CDR2 sequences are MDHEN and SYDVKM. This CDR3 region has 15 residues. The CDR3 DNA follows: TGTGCCAGCAGTCCCCAGGCAGGGGGGAGCTATGGCTACACCTTC. This codes for CASSPQAGGSYGYTF.

This clone appeared once. The chain carries TRBV10-2 and TRBJ1-1; no clear D. V was cut by 6 bases and J by 10 bases, with 12 bases left in between. This CDR3 spans 11 amino acids. CDR1 is WSHSY and CDR2 is SAAADI in the germline V gene. Written as DNA, the CDR3 is TGCGCCAGCAGGGTCTCGGCAGGAGCTTTCTTT. Amino acid sequence: CASRVSAGAFF.

The CDR3 region is CASSPSGGATEAFF. CDR3 nucleotides: TGTGCCAGCTCACCATCAGGAGGCGCCACTGAAGCTTTCTTT. This rearrangement joins TRBV18 to TRBJ1-1; no clear D gene. CDR3 size: 14 residues. CDR1 and CDR2 from the germline V gene are KGHSH and LQKENI. V was clipped by 2 bases and J by 4 bases, with 11 bases between them.

V and J are TRBV6-6 and TRBJ1-2; 10 positions match TRBD1. The CDR3 length is 14 residues. V lost 7 bases to trimming and J lost 5 bases; unmatched junction nucleotides: 7. Germline lookup yields CDR1 MNHNY and CDR2 SVGAGI (reference sequence). As DNA, the CDR3 is TGTGCCAGCACCCCGACAGGGGGCGGATATGGCTACACCTTC. Protein product: CASTPTGGGYGYTF.

As to this clone: At one boundary the junction diverges from the germline segment, which might be a read error. The CDR3 is CASSDKAGGSGGF. The CDR3 DNA reads as TGTGCCAGCAGTGATAAGGCGGGGGGGTCCGGAGGCTTC. V usage is TRBV2 and J usage is TRBJ2-4, with 9 bases that match TRBD2. The CDR3 spans 13 residues. The V gene's germline CDR1 is SNHLY and CDR2 FYNNEI.

V and J are TRBV27 and TRBJ1-5; 7 bases match TRBD1. Trimming cost V 5 bases and J 4 bases; bases outside gene matches: 5. CDR3 length: 14 residues. Looked up from germline, CDR1 is MNHEY and CDR2 is SMNVEV (reference sequence). CDR3 nucleotides: TGTGCCAGCAGTCTACAGGGGACTAATCAGCCCCAGCATTTT. It translates to CASSLQGTNQPQHF.

This chain connects TRBV7-8 to TRBJ2-7, with D perhaps being TRBD1 or TRBD2 (5 bases each). The V and J ends lost 5 bases and 4 bases respectively, with 9 bases between them. Germline V gene sequence: CDR1 SGHVS, CDR2 FQNEAQ. The CDR3 consists of 12 residues. CDR3 region: CASSRGIYEQYF. The CDR3 DNA is TGTGCCAGCAGCCGGGGCATTTACGAGCAGTACTTC. Complete variable domain (other parts from reference TRBV7-8 and TRBJ2-7): GAGVSQSPRYKVAKRGQDVALRCDPISGHVSLFWYQQALGQGPEFLTYFQNEAQLDKSGLPSDRFFAERPEGSVSTLKIQRTQQEDSAVYLCASSRGIYEQYFGPGTRLTVT.

The rearrangement uses TRBV29-1 and TRBJ1-1; tentatively, D is TRBD1 (5 bases). Germline CDR1 is SQVTM and CDR2 is ANQGSEA. Trimming left V 4 bases short and J 5 bases short, with 11 bases between. The CDR3 has 12 amino acids. The CDR3 DNA reads as TGCAGCGTTGCCAGGGATGGGACTGAAGCTTTCTTT. Protein sequence: CSVARDGTEAFF.